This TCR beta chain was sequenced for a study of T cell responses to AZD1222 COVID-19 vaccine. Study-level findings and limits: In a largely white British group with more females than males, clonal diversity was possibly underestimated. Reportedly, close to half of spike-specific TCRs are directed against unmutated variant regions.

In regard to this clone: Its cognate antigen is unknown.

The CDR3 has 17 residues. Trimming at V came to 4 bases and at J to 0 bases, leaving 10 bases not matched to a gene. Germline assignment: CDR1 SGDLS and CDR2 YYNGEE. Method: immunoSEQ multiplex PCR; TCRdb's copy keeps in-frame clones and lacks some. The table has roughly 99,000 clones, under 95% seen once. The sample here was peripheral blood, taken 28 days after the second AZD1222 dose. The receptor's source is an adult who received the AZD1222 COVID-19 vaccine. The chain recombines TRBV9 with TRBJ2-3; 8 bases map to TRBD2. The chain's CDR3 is CASSNPPVAGSTDTQYF. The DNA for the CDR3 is TGTGCCAGCAGCAACCCGCCGGTAGCGGGGAGCACAGATACGCAGTATTTT.